The entry below describes one T cell receptor beta chain. The record originates from a study of Ad26.COV2.S vaccination and SARS-CoV-2 variants. The CDR3 contains 17 residues. Treatment denoted: some 20 received Ad26.COV2.S at low or high dose, single or two shots; about five received placebo; per-sample allocation not given. Day 63 after the first injection of vaccine or placebo was the sampling time. Immunization relied on an Ad26 vector, which expressed Wuhan-strain SARS-CoV-2 spike. The data were produced by immunoSEQ multiplex PCR, yet TCRdb's version contains in-frame clones alone and is incomplete. Of some 270,000 clones in the sample, roughly 85% were seen once.

J is TRBJ2-2 and V is TRBV1; the table names TRBD2, a call not compared with the DNA. TRBV1 is recorded as a pseudogene. This receptor was taken from a person between 18 and 65 years old who received the Ad26.COV2.S COVID-19 vaccine or a placebo. The sample in question was peripheral blood, obtained in a trial of Ad26.COV2.S vaccine versus placebo. In DNA form, the CDR3 reads TGCACCAGCAGCCAAGATAGAAGTAGTTGGAACACCGGGGAGCTGTTTTTT. Its protein is CTSSQDRSSWNTGELFF.